This T cell receptor (beta chain) was recovered during a study of cytomegalovirus exposure and HLA in healthy donors. Study information: Unique TCR beta sequences numbering about 100 million came from some 200 million T cells in an earlier analysis.

The CDR3 has 16 amino acids. Germline values: CDR1 WNHNN, CDR2 SYGVQD (reference sequence). V was clipped by 1 base and J by 4 bases; unmatched bases: 2. This clone was detected only a few times. Its antigen is not identified. Study-wide results and limits: A later analysis found most CMV-associated TCR beta chains apparently HLA-restricted. Among TCR beta chains, those listed as cytomegalovirus-associated numbered around 160.

Both 60 Vbeta primers and 13 Jbeta primers went into the PCR. Using immunoSEQ multiplex PCR, the repertoire was profiled, and TCRdb retains in-frame clones only, with some absent. The sample consists of approximately 210,000 clones, 75% to 85% of them appearing once. The rearrangement joins TRBV10-1 to TRBJ2-3; 13 nucleotides match TRBD2. This TCR was sampled from a girl aged 5 to 17 in good health and CMV-seropositive. Material for sequencing was PBMCs. CDR3 nucleotide sequence: TGCGCCAGCAGTGAGTTACTAGCGGGGGGGTCAGATACGCAGTATTTT. The encoded protein is CASSELLAGGSDTQYF.